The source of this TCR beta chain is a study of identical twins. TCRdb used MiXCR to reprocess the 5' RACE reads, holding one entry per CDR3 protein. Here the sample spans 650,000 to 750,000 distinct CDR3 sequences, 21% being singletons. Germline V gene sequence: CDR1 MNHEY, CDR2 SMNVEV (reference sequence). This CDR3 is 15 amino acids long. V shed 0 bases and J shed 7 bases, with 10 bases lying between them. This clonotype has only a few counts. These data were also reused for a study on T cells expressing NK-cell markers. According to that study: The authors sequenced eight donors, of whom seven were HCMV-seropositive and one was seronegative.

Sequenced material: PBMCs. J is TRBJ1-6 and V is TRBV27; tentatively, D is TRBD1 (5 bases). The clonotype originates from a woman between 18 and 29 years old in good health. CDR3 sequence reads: CASSLSLGPNSPLHF. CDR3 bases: TGTGCCAGCAGTTTATCGTTGGGGCCGAATTCACCCCTCCACTTT.